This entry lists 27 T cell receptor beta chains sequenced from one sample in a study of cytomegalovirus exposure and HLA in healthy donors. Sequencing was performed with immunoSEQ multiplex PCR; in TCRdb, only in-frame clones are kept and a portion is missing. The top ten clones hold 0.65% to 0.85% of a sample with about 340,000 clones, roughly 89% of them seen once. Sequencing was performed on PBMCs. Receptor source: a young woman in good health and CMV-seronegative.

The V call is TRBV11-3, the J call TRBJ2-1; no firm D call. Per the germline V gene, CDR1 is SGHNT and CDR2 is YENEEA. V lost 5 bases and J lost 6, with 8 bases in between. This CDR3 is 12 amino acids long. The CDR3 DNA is TGTGCCAGCAGCGAGATTTCCAATGAGCAGTTCTTC. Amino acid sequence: CASSEISNEQFF.

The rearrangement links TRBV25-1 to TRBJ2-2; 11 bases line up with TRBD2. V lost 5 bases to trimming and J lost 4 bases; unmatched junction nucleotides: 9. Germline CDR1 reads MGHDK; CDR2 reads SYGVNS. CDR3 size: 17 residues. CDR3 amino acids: CASSLASGRKGTGELFF. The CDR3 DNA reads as TGTGCCAGCAGTTTGGCTAGCGGGAGGAAGGGCACCGGGGAGCTGTTTTTT.

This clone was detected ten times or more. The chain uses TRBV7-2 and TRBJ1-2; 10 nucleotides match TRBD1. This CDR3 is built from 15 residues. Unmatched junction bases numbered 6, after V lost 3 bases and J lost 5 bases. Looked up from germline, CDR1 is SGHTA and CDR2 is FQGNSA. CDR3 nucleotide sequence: TGTGCCAGCAGCTTCGGACAGGGGGGGTTTTATGGCTACACCTTC. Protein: CASSFGQGGFYGYTF.

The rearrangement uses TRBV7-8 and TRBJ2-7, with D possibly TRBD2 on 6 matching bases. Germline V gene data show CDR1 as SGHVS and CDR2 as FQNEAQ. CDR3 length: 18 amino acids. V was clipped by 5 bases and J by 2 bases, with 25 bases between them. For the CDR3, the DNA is TGTGCCAGCAGCCAGAGCGGCCCTAGCGCGGGAATACCCTACGAGCAGTACTTC. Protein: CASSQSGPSAGIPYEQYF.

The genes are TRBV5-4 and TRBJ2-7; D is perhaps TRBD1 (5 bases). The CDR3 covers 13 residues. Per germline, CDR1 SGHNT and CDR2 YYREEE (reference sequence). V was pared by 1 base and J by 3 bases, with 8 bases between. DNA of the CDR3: TGTGCCAGCAGCTTGCAGGGAAACTACGAGCAGTACTTC. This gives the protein CASSLQGNYEQYF.

CDR3 sequence (DNA): TGTGCCAGCAGTACGGGACTAGCGGGAAACACAGATACGCAGTATTTT. This sequence encodes CASSTGLAGNTDTQYF. The J gene is TRBJ2-3, the V gene TRBV25-1, with 13 bases lining up with TRBD2. The junction had 4 bases not matched to a gene; V was cut back by 5 bases and J by 2 bases. The CDR3 extends over 16 amino acids. CDR1 MGHDK and CDR2 SYGVNS come from the germline V gene. Together with reference TRBV25-1 and TRBJ2-3, the CDR3 gives the full variable domain: EADIYQTPRYLVIGTGKKITLECSQTMGHDKMYWYQQDPGMELHLIHYSYGVNSTEKGDLSSESTVSRIRTEHFPLTLESARPSHTSQYLCASSTGLAGNTDTQYFGPGTRLTVL.

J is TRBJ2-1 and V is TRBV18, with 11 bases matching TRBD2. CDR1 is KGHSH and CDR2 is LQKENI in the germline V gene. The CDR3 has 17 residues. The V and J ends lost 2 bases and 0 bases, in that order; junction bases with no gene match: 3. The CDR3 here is CASSPRLAGSSYNEQFF. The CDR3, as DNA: TGTGCCAGCTCACCAAGACTAGCGGGAAGCTCCTACAATGAGCAGTTCTTC.

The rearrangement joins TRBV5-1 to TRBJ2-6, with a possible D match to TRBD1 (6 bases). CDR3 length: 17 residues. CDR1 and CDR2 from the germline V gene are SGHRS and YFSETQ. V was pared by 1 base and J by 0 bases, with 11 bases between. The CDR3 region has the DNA TGCGCCAGCAGCTTGCTGACAGGAGACTCTGGGGCCAACGTCCTGACTTTC. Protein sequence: CASSLLTGDSGANVLTF.

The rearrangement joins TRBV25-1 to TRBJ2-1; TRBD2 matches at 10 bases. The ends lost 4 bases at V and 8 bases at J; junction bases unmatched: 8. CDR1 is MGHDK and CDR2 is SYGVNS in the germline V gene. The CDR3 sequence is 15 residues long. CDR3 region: CASSGLAGVFDEQFF. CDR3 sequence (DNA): TGTGCCAGCAGTGGGCTAGCGGGAGTATTCGATGAGCAGTTCTTC. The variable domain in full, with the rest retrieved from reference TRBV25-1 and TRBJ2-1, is EADIYQTPRYLVIGTGKKITLECSQTMGHDKMYWYQQDPGMELHLIHYSYGVNSTEKGDLSSESTVSRIRTEHFPLTLESARPSHTSQYLCASSGLAGVFDEQFFGPGTRLTVL.

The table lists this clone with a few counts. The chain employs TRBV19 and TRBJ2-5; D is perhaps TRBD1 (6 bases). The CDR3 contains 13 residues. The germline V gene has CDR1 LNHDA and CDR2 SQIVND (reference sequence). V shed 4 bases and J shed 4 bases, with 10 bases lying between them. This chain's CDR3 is CASSTGVGETQYF. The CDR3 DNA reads TGTGCCAGTAGTACAGGGGTCGGAGAGACCCAGTACTTC.

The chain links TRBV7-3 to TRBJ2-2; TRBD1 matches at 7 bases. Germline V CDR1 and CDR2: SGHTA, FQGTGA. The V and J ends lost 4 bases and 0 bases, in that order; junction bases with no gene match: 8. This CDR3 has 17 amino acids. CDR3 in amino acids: CASSSPGGQPNTGELFF. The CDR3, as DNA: TGTGCCAGCAGCTCACCAGGGGGACAGCCGAACACCGGGGAGCTGTTTTTT.

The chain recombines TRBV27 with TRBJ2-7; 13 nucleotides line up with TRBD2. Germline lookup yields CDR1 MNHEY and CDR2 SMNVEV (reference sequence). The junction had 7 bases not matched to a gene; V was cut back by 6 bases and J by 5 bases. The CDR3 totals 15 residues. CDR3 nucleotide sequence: TGTGCCAGCAGACTCACTAGCGGGAGGGCCCACGAGCAGTACTTC. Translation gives CASRLTSGRAHEQYF.

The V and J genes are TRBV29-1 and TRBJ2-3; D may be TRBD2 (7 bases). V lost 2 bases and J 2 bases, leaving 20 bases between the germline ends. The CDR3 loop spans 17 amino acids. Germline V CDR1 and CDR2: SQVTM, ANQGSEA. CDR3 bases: TGCAGCGTTGAACAGGCGGGGGCTATCTGGATCACAGATACGCAGTATTTT. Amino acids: CSVEQAGAIWITDTQYF.

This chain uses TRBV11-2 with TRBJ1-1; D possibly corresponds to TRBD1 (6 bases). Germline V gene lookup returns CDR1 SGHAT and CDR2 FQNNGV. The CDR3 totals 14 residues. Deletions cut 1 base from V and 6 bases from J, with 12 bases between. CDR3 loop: CASSLGAGAPEAFF. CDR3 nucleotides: TGTGCCAGCAGCTTAGGGGCGGGGGCCCCTGAAGCTTTCTTT. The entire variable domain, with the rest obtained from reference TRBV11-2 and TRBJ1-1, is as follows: EAGVAQSPRYKIIEKRQSVAFWCNPISGHATLYWYQQILGQGPKLLIQFQNNGVVDDSQLPKDRFSAERLKGVDSTLKIQPAKLEDSAVYLCASSLGAGAPEAFFGQGTRLTVV.

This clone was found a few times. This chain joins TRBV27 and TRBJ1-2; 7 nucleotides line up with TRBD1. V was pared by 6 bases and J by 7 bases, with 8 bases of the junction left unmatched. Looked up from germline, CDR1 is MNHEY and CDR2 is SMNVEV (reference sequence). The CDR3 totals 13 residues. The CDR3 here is CASSPQGLGGYTF. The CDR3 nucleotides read TGTGCCAGCAGCCCACAGGGGTTGGGTGGCTACACCTTC.

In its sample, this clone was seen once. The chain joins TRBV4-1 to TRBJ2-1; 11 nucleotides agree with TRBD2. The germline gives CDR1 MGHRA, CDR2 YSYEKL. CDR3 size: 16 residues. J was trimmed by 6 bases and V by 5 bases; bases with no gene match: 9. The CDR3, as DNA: TGCGCCAGCAGCGATCCCCTAGCGGGGGGAGGCAATGAGCAGTTCTTC. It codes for CASSDPLAGGGNEQFF.

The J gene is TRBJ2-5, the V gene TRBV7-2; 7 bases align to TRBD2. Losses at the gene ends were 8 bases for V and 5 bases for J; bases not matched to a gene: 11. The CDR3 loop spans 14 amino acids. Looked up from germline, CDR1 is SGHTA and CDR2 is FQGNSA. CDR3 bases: TGTGCCAGCGCTAGGTCGGCGGGGGTGGAGACCCAGTACTTC. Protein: CASARSAGVETQYF. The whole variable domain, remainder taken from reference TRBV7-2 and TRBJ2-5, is GAGVSQSPSNKVTEKGKDVELRCDPISGHTALYWYRQSLGQGLEFLIYFQGNSAPDKSGLPSDRFSAERTGGSVSTLTIQRTQQEDSAVYLCASARSAGVETQYFGPGTRLLVL.

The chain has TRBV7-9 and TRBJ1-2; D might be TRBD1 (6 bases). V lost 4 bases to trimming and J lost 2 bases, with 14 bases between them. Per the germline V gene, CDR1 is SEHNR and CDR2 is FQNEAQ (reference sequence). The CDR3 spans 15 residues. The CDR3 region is CASSSSGGYNYGYTF. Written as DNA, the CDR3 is TGTGCCAGCAGCTCTTCTGGGGGCTACAACTATGGCTACACCTTC.

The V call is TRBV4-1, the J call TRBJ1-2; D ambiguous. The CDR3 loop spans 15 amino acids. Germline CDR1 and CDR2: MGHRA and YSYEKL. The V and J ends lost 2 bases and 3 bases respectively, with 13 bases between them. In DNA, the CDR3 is TGCGCCAGCAGCCAACTTCCTACCCTGGACTATGGCTACACCTTC. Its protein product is CASSQLPTLDYGYTF.

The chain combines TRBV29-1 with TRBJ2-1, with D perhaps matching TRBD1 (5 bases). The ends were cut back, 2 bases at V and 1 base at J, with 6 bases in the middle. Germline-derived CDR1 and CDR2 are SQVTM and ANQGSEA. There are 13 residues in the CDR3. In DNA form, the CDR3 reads TGCAGCGTTGAACGACAGTCCTACAATGAGCAGTTCTTC. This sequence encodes CSVERQSYNEQFF.

The CDR3 region is CASSFDRGREQYF. CDR3 in DNA: TGTGCCAGCAGCTTTGACAGGGGACGGGAGCAGTACTTC. This chain joins TRBV5-6 and TRBJ2-7, with 8 bases matching TRBD1. The germline V gene encodes CDR1 SGHDT and CDR2 YYEEEE. The CDR3 sequence is 13 residues long. Trimming cost V 2 bases and J 7 bases; bases outside gene matches: 5.

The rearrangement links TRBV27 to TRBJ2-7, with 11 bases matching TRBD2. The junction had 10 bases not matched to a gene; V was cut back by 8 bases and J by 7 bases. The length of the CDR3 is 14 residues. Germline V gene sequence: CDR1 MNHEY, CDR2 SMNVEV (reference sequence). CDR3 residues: CASSGTSGPLEQYF. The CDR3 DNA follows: TGTGCCAGCTCGGGGACTAGCGGTCCCTTAGAGCAGTACTTC.

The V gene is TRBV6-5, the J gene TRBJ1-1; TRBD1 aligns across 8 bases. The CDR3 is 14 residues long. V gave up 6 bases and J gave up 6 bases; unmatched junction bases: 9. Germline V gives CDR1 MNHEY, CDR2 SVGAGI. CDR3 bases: TGTGCCAGCAGCCAGGGGGCAGTAATCCCTGAAGCTTTCTTT. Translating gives CASSQGAVIPEAFF.

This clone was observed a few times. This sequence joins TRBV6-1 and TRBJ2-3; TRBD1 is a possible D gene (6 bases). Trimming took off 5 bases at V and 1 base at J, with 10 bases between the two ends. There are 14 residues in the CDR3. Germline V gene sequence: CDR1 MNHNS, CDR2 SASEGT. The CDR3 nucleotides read TGTGCCAGCAGTCAGGGGAGAGGCACAGATACGCAGTATTTT. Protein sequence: CASSQGRGTDTQYF.

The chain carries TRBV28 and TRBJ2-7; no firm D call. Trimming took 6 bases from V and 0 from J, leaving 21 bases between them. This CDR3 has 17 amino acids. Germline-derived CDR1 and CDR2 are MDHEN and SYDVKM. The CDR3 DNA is TGTGCCAGCAGCCCTCTGACTTTTACACTAAGCTCCTACGAGCAGTACTTC. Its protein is CASSPLTFTLSSYEQYF. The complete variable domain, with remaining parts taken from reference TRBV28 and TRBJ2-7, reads DVKVTQSSRYLVKRTGEKVFLECVQDMDHENMFWYRQDPGLGLRLIYFSYDVKMKEKGDIPEGYSVSREKKERFSLILESASTNQTSMYLCASSPLTFTLSSYEQYFGPGTRLTVT.

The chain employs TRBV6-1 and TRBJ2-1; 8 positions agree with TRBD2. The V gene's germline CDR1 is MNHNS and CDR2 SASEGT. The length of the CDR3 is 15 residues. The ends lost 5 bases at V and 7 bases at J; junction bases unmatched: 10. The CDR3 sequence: CASSIFGTSVNEQFF. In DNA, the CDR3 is TGTGCCAGCAGTATTTTCGGGACTAGTGTGAATGAGCAGTTCTTC.

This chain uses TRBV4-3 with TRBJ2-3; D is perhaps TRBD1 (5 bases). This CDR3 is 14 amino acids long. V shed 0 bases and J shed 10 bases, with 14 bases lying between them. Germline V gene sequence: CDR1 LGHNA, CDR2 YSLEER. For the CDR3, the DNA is TGCGCCAGCAGCCAAGATGGGGCCATAGGCCCGCAGTATTTT. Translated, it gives CASSQDGAIGPQYF.